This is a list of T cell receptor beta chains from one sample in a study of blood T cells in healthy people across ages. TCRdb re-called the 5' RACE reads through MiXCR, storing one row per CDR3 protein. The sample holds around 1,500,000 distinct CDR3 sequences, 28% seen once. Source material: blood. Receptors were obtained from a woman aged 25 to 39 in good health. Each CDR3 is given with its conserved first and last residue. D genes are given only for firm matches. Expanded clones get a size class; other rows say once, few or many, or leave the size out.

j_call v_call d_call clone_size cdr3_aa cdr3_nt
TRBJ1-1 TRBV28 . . CASSLPRYTEAFF TGTGCCAGCAGTTTACCGCGGTACACTGAAGCTTTCTTT
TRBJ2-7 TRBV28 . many CASSRGPSYEQYF TGTGCCAGCTCTCGGGGGCCTTCCTACGAGCAGTACTTC
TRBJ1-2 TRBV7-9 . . CASSLESPYYGYTF TGTGCCAGCAGCTTAGAGTCACCTTACTATGGCTACACCTTC
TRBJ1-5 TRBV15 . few CATSLPASNQPQHF TGTGCCACCAGCCTACCGGCTAGCAATCAGCCCCAGCATTTT
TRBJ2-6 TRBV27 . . CASSPGLPSSGANVLTF TGTGCCAGCAGCCCCGGACTCCCCAGCTCTGGGGCCAACGTCCTGACTTTC
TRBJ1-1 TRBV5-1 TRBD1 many CASSGTAEAFF TGCGCCAGCAGCGGGACAGCTGAAGCTTTCTTT
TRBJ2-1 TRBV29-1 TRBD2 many CSVEAGGRSEQFF TGCAGCGTTGAAGCGGGAGGCCGTAGTGAGCAGTTCTTC
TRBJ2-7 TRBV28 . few CAVGNGIYEQYF TGTGCCGTAGGGAATGGGATCTACGAGCAGTACTTC
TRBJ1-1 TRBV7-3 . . CASSLTGSVTEAFF TGTGCCAGCAGCTTAACAGGTTCGGTCACTGAAGCTTTCTTT
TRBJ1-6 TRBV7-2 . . CASSVSGRTLNSPLHF TGTGCCAGCAGCGTATCGGGACGGACACTTAATTCACCCCTCCACTTT
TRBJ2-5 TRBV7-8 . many CASSSSRQETQYF TGTGCCAGCAGCTCTTCGCGCCAAGAGACCCAGTACTTC
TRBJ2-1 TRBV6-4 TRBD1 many CASSAETGVQNEQFF TGTGCCAGCAGCGCCGAGACAGGGGTTCAAAATGAGCAGTTCTTC
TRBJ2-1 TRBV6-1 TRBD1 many CASSAGQGNEQFF TGTGCCAGCAGTGCAGGACAGGGCAATGAGCAGTTCTTC
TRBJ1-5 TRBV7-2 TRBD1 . CASSHRDRGADQPQHF TGTGCCAGCAGCCACCGGGACAGGGGAGCTGATCAGCCCCAGCATTTT
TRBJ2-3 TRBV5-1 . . CASSSASVDTQYF TGCGCCAGCAGCTCGGCTAGCGTGGATACGCAGTATTTT
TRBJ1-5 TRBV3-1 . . CASSRGDEGRAQHF TGTGCCAGCAGCCGGGGGGACGAGGGCCGGGCCCAGCATTTT
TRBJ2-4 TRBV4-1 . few CASSQDPVGEQYF TGCGCCAGCAGCCAAGATCCGGTGGGGGAGCAGTACTTC
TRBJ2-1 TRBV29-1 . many CSAGAGIYNEQFF TGCAGCGCAGGGGCGGGGATCTACAATGAGCAGTTCTTC
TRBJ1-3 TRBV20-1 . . CSVRQASGNTIYF TGCAGTGTCCGACAGGCCTCTGGAAACACCATATATTTT
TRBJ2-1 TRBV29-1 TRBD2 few CSVEGPVAGGPGNEQFF TGCAGCGTTGAAGGGCCGGTGGCGGGAGGGCCGGGAAATGAGCAGTTCTTC
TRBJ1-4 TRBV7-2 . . CASSSEGTTTNEKLFF TGTGCCAGCAGCTCGGAGGGGACCACAACTAATGAAAAACTGTTTTTT
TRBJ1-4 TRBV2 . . CASSEQGQGEKLFF TGTGCCAGCAGTGAACAGGGGCAGGGTGAAAAGCTGTTTTTT
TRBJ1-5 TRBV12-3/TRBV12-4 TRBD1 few CASSSAGGGNQPQHF TGTGCCAGCAGTTCCGCAGGGGGCGGCAATCAGCCCCAGCATTTT